This record looks at one T cell receptor beta chain sequence and its context. Its antigen is unknown. This sample is drawn from a study of T cell repertoires in cytomegalovirus infection. Study in general: Public TCR beta signatures indicated both CMV infection and matching HLA type. Study results and limitations: People with CMV and the relevant HLA were identified by cumulative public TCR beta family frequency.

A single record per CDR3 protein comes from TCRdb applying MiXCR to the reads. The data contain a few hundred thousand distinct CDR3 sequences, around 27% of them seen just once; the ten biggest clones take up less than 15%. Germline CDR1 and CDR2: LGHNA and YSLEER. The CDR3 runs to 15 residues. The ends were cut back, 3 bases at V and 5 bases at J, with 16 bases in the middle. The sequence was obtained from a human donor in good health (CMV status not recorded). Some clones in this sample may be carry-over from other donors' samples. The specimen sequenced was PBMCs. This sequence joins TRBV4-3 and TRBJ1-1; D gene ambiguous. In DNA form, the CDR3 reads TGCGCCAGCAGCCAGCCCGGCCTTGGGATTACTGAAGCTTTCTTT. As protein: CASSQPGLGITEAFF.